This T cell receptor (beta chain) was captured by sequencing in a study of a mutant IDH1 vaccine in newly diagnosed glioma. Study overall: Beginning 4-6 weeks after radiotherapy alone, or with temozolomide cycles, vaccination took place. Treated patients, averaging around 40 years, were roughly 62% male and approximately 38% female.

CDR3 length equals 12 residues. CDR1 WSHSY and CDR2 SAAADI come from the germline V gene. The ends were cut back, 5 bases at V and 10 bases at J, with 14 bases in the middle. Generated by immunoSEQ multiplex PCR, the TCRdb table keeps only in-frame clones and is missing some. The data hold tens of thousands of clones, with 65% to 80% observed a single time. As to time point: week 23, last vaccination. It was 300 ug of mutant IDH1 20-mer peptide that made up each vaccine dose, given with topical imiquimod. Concerning this clone itself: Its specificity is unknown.

The rearrangement uses TRBV10-2 and TRBJ1-1, with D possibly matching TRBD1 (6 bases). Sequences were derived from PBMCs, sampled from a glioma patient whose treatment included an IDH1 peptide vaccine. The origin of this receptor is a man over 45 with glioma. CDR3 amino acids: CASSHGGRIAFF. The CDR3 DNA reads as TGCGCCAGCAGTCACGGGGGGCGCATAGCTTTCTTT.